This T cell receptor (beta chain) was profiled in a study of Ad26.COV2.S vaccination and SARS-CoV-2 variants. As for the study in general: Sample donor was a member of the COV1001 Ad26.COV2.S trial arm. Intramuscularly, Ad26.COV2.S was given either once or twice, 56 days apart.

Generated by immunoSEQ multiplex PCR, the TCRdb table keeps only in-frame clones and is missing some. The table includes fewer than 500,000 clones, about nine tenths detected once. Germline CDR1 is MNHEY and CDR2 is SVGAGI. CDR3 length: 13 residues. V lost 7 bases and J lost 2; bases outside the gene matches: 4. Described treatment: 15 to 20 received Ad26.COV2.S at low or high dose, single or two shots; about 5 received placebo; per-sample allocation not given. Specimen acquisition occurred on day 63 following the initial vaccine or placebo injection. An adult aged 18-55 years in Boston served as the donor. The vaccine antigen was prefusion-stabilized Wuhan SARS-CoV-2 spike.

The source of this sequence is a person aged 18-60 years who received the Ad26.COV2.S COVID-19 vaccine or a placebo. V is TRBV6-5 and J is TRBJ1-1, with 7 bases identical to TRBD1. The sequencing here drew on peripheral blood, taken in a trial of Ad26.COV2.S vaccine versus placebo. The CDR3 reads CASIGTANTEAFF. CDR3 coding DNA: TGTGCCAGCATTGGGACAGCCAACACTGAAGCTTTCTTT.